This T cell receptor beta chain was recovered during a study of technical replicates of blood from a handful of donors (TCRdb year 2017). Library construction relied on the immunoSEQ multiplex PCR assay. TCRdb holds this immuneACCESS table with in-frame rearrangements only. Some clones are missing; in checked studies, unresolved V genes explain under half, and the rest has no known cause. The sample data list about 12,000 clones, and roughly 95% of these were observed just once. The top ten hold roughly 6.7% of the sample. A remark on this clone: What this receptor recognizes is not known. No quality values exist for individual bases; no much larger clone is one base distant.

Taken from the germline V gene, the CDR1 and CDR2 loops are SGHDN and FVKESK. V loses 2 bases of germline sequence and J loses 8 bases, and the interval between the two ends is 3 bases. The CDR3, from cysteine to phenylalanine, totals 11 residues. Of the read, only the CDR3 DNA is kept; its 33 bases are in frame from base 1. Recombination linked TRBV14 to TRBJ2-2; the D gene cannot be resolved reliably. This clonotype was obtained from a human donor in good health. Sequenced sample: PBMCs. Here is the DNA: TGTGCCAGCAGCCAATCGGGGGAGCTGTTTTTT. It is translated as CASSQSGELFF.